Presented here are 16 T cell receptor beta chains from one specimen sequenced in a study of T cell clonotyping in hematopoietic cell transplantation. Time point here: recipient sample about 28 days before transplant, after cytoreduction. Produced via immunoSEQ multiplex PCR; TCRdb's table is partial and in-frame only. This table has about 10,000 clones, 87% appearing once. The sample here was peripheral blood mononuclear cells, taken before stem cell transplant. The receptors were sampled from a woman aged 60-75 years with acute myeloid leukemia. Some clones in this sample may be carry-over from other donors' samples.

This chain uses TRBV7-3 with TRBJ2-6; D is perhaps TRBD1 or TRBD2 (6 bases each). Looked up from germline, CDR1 is SGHTA and CDR2 is FQGTGA. V lost 5 bases and J 2 bases, leaving 16 bases between the germline ends. CDR3 size: 17 residues. The CDR3 spells CASSPSVGGPGANVLTF. The CDR3 DNA follows: TGTGCCAGCAGCCCATCAGTGGGGGGCCCTGGGGCCAACGTCCTGACTTTC.

This CDR3 reads CASSNPAGAVETQYF. In DNA form, the CDR3 reads TGTGCCAGCAGTAACCCGGCAGGGGCGGTTGAGACCCAGTACTTC. The V and J genes are TRBV28 and TRBJ2-5; tentative D call: TRBD1 (6 bases). V was cut by 5 bases and J by 5 bases, with 18 bases left in between. Germline CDR1 reads MDHEN; CDR2 reads SYDVKM. This CDR3 is 15 amino acids long.

The chain carries TRBV30 and TRBJ2-3; TRBD2 might be the D (6 bases). The CDR3 extends over 12 amino acids. Germline V gives CDR1 GTSNPN, CDR2 SVGIG (reference sequence). V gave up 0 bases and J gave up 8 bases, with 9 bases separating them. CDR3 residues: CAWSVRAGTQYF. The CDR3 DNA sequence: TGTGCCTGGAGTGTCCGAGCGGGTACGCAGTATTTT. Supplemented by reference TRBV30 and TRBJ2-3, the full variable domain reads SQTIHQWPATLVQPVGSPLSLECTVEGTSNPNLYWYRQAAGRGLQLLFYSVGIGQISSEVPQNLSASRPQDRQFILSSKKLLLSDSGFYLCAWSVRAGTQYFGPGTRLTVL.

The V gene is TRBV5-1, the J gene TRBJ2-1; no definite D call. CDR1 and CDR2 from the germline V gene are SGHRS and YFSETQ. V lost 1 base and J 7 bases, leaving 12 bases between the germline ends. CDR3 length: 14 amino acids. This CDR3 is CASSLLFLENEQFF. CDR3 DNA: TGCGCCAGCAGCTTGTTGTTTTTAGAAAATGAGCAGTTCTTC.

The chain is built from TRBV14 and TRBJ2-2, with D unresolved. Trimming took 0 bases from V and 2 from J, leaving 4 bases between them. Germline loops: CDR1 SGHDN, CDR2 FVKESK. This CDR3 comprises 14 residues. The CDR3 sequence is CASSQDHNTGELFF. The CDR3 DNA sequence: TGTGCCAGCAGCCAAGATCACAACACCGGGGAGCTGTTTTTT.

J is TRBJ2-3 and V is TRBV5-4, with TRBD1 as a possible D gene (6 bases). The CDR3 runs 15 residues. Germline V gives CDR1 SGHNT, CDR2 YYREEE (reference sequence). The V end was cut by 1 base, the J end by 7 bases, with 16 bases between. The CDR3 is CASSLSVGAFYTQYF. The CDR3 DNA sequence: TGTGCCAGCAGCTTGTCTGTGGGGGCATTCTATACGCAGTATTTT.

The chain couples TRBV7-9 to TRBJ1-1; D is unclear. Germline CDR1 reads SEHNR; CDR2 reads FQNEAQ (reference sequence). Trimming stripped 5 bases from V and 1 base from J, with 14 bases between. The length of the CDR3 is 15 residues. The CDR3 protein is CASSRLRVGNTEAFF. CDR3 nucleotides: TGTGCCAGCAGCCGGCTACGAGTGGGGAACACTGAAGCTTTCTTT.

V and J are TRBV7-8 and TRBJ2-6, with D unresolved. The V and J ends lost 5 bases and 1 base respectively, with 12 bases between them. Germline V gives CDR1 SGHVS, CDR2 FQNEAQ. The CDR3 runs to 16 residues. CDR3 nucleotide sequence: TGTGCCAGCAGCGCTAGTTTCGCTTCTGGGGCCAACGTCCTGACTTTC. Protein product: CASSASFASGANVLTF. Full variable domain (outside the CDR3, taken from reference TRBV7-8 and TRBJ2-6): GAGVSQSPRYKVAKRGQDVALRCDPISGHVSLFWYQQALGQGPEFLTYFQNEAQLDKSGLPSDRFFAERPEGSVSTLKIQRTQQEDSAVYLCASSASFASGANVLTFGAGSRLTVL.

The DNA of the CDR3 is TGTGCCAGCAGCTTCTCGCCCGGGACTAAAAACATTCAGTACTTC. Protein: CASSFSPGTKNIQYF. This chain links TRBV5-6 with TRBJ2-4; a possible D gene is TRBD2 (6 bases). Trimming pared 2 bases from V and 4 bases from J, leaving 13 bases between. Germline V gene lookup returns CDR1 SGHDT and CDR2 YYEEEE. The CDR3 sequence is 15 residues long.

The chain links TRBV28 to TRBJ2-1; D is perhaps TRBD2 (5 bases). The CDR3 extends over 14 amino acids. V was trimmed by 2 bases and J by 2 bases, leaving 7 bases between them. From germline, CDR1 is MDHEN and CDR2 SYDVKM. The CDR3 bases are TGTGCCAGCAGTTTAAAACTAGCCTACAATGAGCAGTTCTTC. This gives the protein CASSLKLAYNEQFF.

This clone was picked up a small number of times. The V and J genes are TRBV7-9 and TRBJ2-7, with TRBD1 matching 9 bases. Germline V gene lookup returns CDR1 SEHNR and CDR2 FQNEAQ (reference sequence). V shed 7 bases and J 5 bases; nucleotides not matched to a gene: 9. The CDR3 spans 14 residues. The CDR3 DNA reads as TGTGCCAGCACCGTAGGACAGGGGCCCCACGAGCAGTACTTC. Encoded protein: CASTVGQGPHEQYF.

The rearrangement uses TRBV7-3 and TRBJ2-3, with D tentatively TRBD1 (6 bases). This CDR3 region has 16 residues. V lost 2 bases to trimming and J lost 5 bases, with 17 bases between them. The germline V gene encodes CDR1 SGHTA and CDR2 FQGTGA. CDR3 nucleotides: TGTGCCAGCAGCTTATCTAGAGGGGGAACGGGAGATACGCAGTATTTT. Translation gives CASSLSRGGTGDTQYF. Full variable domain (outside the CDR3, taken from reference TRBV7-3 and TRBJ2-3): GAGVSQTPSNKVTEKGKYVELRCDPISGHTALYWYRQSLGQGPEFLIYFQGTGAADDSGLPNDRFFAVRPEGSVSTLKIQRTERGDSAVYLCASSLSRGGTGDTQYFGPGTRLTVL.

This sequence joins TRBV29-1 and TRBJ2-5; D may be TRBD2 (6 bases). V lost 6 bases to trimming and J lost 5 bases, with 22 bases between them. The germline gives CDR1 SQVTM, CDR2 ANQGSEA. The CDR3 has 15 residues. The CDR3 loop reads CSVGIGTPGRETQYF. CDR3 nucleotides: TGCAGCGTGGGGATCGGGACTCCCGGGCGGGAGACCCAGTACTTC.

The J gene is TRBJ1-1, the V gene TRBV4-1, with 7 bases that match TRBD1. Germline trimming cut 1 base from V and 1 base from J; bases unmatched to any gene: 6. The CDR3 has 16 residues. Per the germline V gene, CDR1 is MGHRA and CDR2 is YSYEKL. CDR3 sequence reads: CASSQGTGLENTEAFF. The DNA of the CDR3 is TGCGCCAGCAGCCAAGGGACAGGATTGGAGAACACTGAAGCTTTCTTT.

CDR3 bases: TGTGCCAGTAGTATAGCCTCAGGGGGCTTTGACTATGGCTACACCTTC. Amino acid sequence: CASSIASGGFDYGYTF. The chain couples TRBV19 to TRBJ1-2; 8 positions agree with TRBD1. Germline V gene data show CDR1 as LNHDA and CDR2 as SQIVND (reference sequence). V gave up 1 base and J gave up 3 bases; unmatched junction bases: 7. The length of the CDR3 is 16 residues.

This chain uses TRBV7-9 with TRBJ2-3, with D possibly matching TRBD1 (6 bases). This CDR3 region has 13 residues. V shed 4 bases and J shed 7 bases, with 12 bases lying between them. Germline V gives CDR1 SEHNR, CDR2 FQNEAQ (reference sequence). CDR3 nucleotide sequence: TGTGCCAGCAGCTCCTACAGGGAATATACGCAGTATTTT. It is translated as CASSSYREYTQYF.